The 13 T cell receptor beta chains reported below all come from one sample, sequenced in a study of vaccination and CD4 T cells after COVID-19. Their target antigens are unknown. Cultured CD4+ T cells had their DNA profiled by the Oncomine TCR Beta short-read assay. TCRdb reprocessed the PCR reads via MiXCR and lists one record per CDR3 protein. The table shows 7,000 to 9,000 distinct CDR3 sequences, with 60% occurring only once. Treatment given: roughly ten-day PBMC culture with coronavirus spike peptide pools or control peptides (ViraFEST assay). Sample: cultured CD4+ T cells from blood, taken after SARS-CoV-2 vaccination. The receptor source for this set is a human donor with COVID-19.

The V and J genes are TRBV2 and TRBJ1-6; D uncertain. Trimming took 2 bases from V and 0 from J, leaving 5 bases between them. The CDR3 runs 15 residues. Looked up from germline, CDR1 is SNHLY and CDR2 is FYNNEI. The DNA of the CDR3 is TGTGCCAGCAGTGAACGGACCTCCTATAATTCACCCCTCCACTTT. Its protein product is CASSERTSYNSPLHF.

In this sample, this clonotype turned up a few times. This sequence joins TRBV19 and TRBJ1-5; weak D call: TRBD1 (6 bases). Deletions cut 3 bases from V and 2 bases from J, with 14 bases between. Germline values: CDR1 LNHDA, CDR2 SQIVND (reference sequence). The CDR3 runs to 16 residues. This CDR3 reads CASSIAAGAGNQPQHF. The CDR3 coding sequence is TGTGCCAGTAGTATTGCGGCAGGGGCCGGCAATCAGCCCCAGCATTTT.

This chain connects TRBV29-1 to TRBJ1-6; 9 bases are shared with TRBD1. The CDR3 consists of 13 residues. V was pared by 6 bases and J by 7 bases, with 4 bases of the junction left unmatched. Per germline, CDR1 SQVTM and CDR2 ANQGSEA. The CDR3 is CSVGQGLNSPLHF. CDR3 in DNA: TGCAGCGTAGGACAGGGGCTGAATTCACCCCTCCACTTT.

The chain is built from TRBV20-1 and TRBJ2-2; D is ambiguous. This CDR3 is 17 amino acids long. V was trimmed by 3 bases and J by 0 bases, leaving 17 bases between them. The germline V gene encodes CDR1 DFQATT and CDR2 SNEGSKA (reference sequence). The CDR3 region is CSASGWGADSNTGELFF. CDR3 bases: TGCAGTGCTAGCGGGTGGGGTGCAGACTCGAACACCGGGGAGCTGTTTTTT.

This clonotype came up once. This chain links TRBV7-2 with TRBJ1-6, with D perhaps matching TRBD1 (5 bases). The CDR3 has 14 amino acids. V lost 3 bases and J 5 bases, leaving 8 bases between the germline ends. The germline gives CDR1 SGHTA, CDR2 FQGNSA. This chain's CDR3 is CASSFWGNNSPLHF. The CDR3 coding sequence is TGTGCCAGCAGCTTCTGGGGGAATAATTCACCCCTCCACTTT.

The chain has TRBV11-2 and TRBJ2-2; D gene uncertain. The V gene lost 3 bases and the J gene lost 6 bases, with 8 bases spanning the gap. The CDR3 sequence is 13 residues long. Germline CDR1 and CDR2: SGHAT and FQNNGV. The CDR3 region has the DNA TGTGCCAGCAGCTTGTTAAGGTCCGGGGAGCTGTTTTTT. Its translation is CASSLLRSGELFF.

The rearrangement uses TRBV20-1 and TRBJ2-2; D might be TRBD2 (6 bases). The CDR3 has 15 residues. Germline lookup yields CDR1 DFQATT and CDR2 SNEGSKA (reference sequence). Trimming stripped 3 bases from V and 6 bases from J, with 17 bases between. This chain's CDR3 is CSARKPRGRAGELFF. CDR3 DNA: TGCAGTGCTAGGAAACCGCGGGGTCGGGCCGGGGAGCTGTTTTTT.

V gene TRBV6-1 combines with J gene TRBJ2-7, with D tentatively TRBD1 (8 bases). The CDR3 covers 16 residues. The germline gives CDR1 MNHNS, CDR2 SASEGT. V was trimmed by 5 bases and J by 5 bases, leaving 22 bases between them. The CDR3 sequence: CASSPSTGGVTHEQYF. The CDR3 DNA is TGTGCCAGCAGTCCGTCAACAGGGGGGGTGACCCACGAGCAGTACTTC.

The chain employs TRBV7-6 and TRBJ1-6; a weak D match, TRBD1 (5 bases). Germline assignment: CDR1 SGHVS and CDR2 FNYEAQ. V lost 1 base, J lost 9 bases, and 13 bases lay in between. This CDR3 spans 15 amino acids. For the CDR3, the DNA is TGTGCCAGCAGCTTAGAGGACAAGGTGGGTTCACCCCTCCACTTT. It codes for CASSLEDKVGSPLHF.

The J gene is TRBJ2-2, the V gene TRBV7-3; D not resolved. V was shortened by 3 bases and J by 0 bases, with 5 bases between the two germline ends. This CDR3 region has 14 residues. From germline, CDR1 is SGHTA and CDR2 FQGTGA. The CDR3, as DNA: TGTGCCAGCAGCTTGGGCACGAACACCGGGGAGCTGTTTTTT. This sequence encodes CASSLGTNTGELFF.

V usage is TRBV20-1 and J usage is TRBJ1-5; D gene ambiguous. The CDR3 runs to 15 residues. V shed 0 bases and J shed 3 bases, with 12 bases lying between them. The germline CDR1 and CDR2 sequences are DFQATT and SNEGSKA (reference sequence). This chain's CDR3 is CSARDGAGINQPQHF. CDR3 bases: TGCAGTGCTAGAGATGGAGCAGGCATCAATCAGCCCCAGCATTTT.

The genes are TRBV2 and TRBJ1-2; perhaps TRBD1 as D (5 bases). Germline-derived CDR1 and CDR2 are SNHLY and FYNNEI. Trimming took off 5 bases at V and 2 bases at J, with 12 bases between the two ends. There are 14 residues in the CDR3. CDR3 in amino acids: CASSMTEKNYGYTF. CDR3 in DNA: TGTGCCAGCAGTATGACAGAAAAGAACTATGGCTACACCTTC.

The rearrangement joins TRBV9 to TRBJ1-6, with TRBD1 as a possible D gene (5 bases). Trimming took off 4 bases at V and 9 bases at J, with 20 bases between the two ends. The CDR3 consists of 16 residues. Germline lookup yields CDR1 SGDLS and CDR2 YYNGEE. CDR3 residues: CASSPTGTPGGSPLHF. Written as DNA, the CDR3 is TGTGCCAGCAGCCCAACCGGGACCCCCGGGGGTTCACCCCTCCACTTT.